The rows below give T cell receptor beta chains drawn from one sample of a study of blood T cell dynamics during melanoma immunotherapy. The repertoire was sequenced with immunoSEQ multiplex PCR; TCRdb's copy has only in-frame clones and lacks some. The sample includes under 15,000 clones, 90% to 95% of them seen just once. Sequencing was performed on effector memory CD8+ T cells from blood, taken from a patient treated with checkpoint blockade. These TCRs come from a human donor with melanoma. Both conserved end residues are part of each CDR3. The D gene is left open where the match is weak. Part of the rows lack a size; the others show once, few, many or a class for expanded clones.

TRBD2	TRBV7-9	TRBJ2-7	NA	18	TGTGCCAGCAGCTCTCCGGGACTAGCGGGAAGGAGCTCCTACGAGCAGTACTTC	CASSSPGLAGRSSYEQYF
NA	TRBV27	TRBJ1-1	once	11	TGTGCCAGCAGTTTAGGAGGTGAAGCTTTCTTT	CASSLGGEAFF
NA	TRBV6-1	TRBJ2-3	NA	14	TGTGCCAGCAGAGAGAGTCCTGGTCTAGGTACGCAGTATTTT	CASRESPGLGTQYF
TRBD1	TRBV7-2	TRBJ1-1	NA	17	TGTGCCAGCAGTCCACCCCCCCGACAGGGGGGCATAACTGAAGCTTTCTTT	CASSPPPRQGGITEAFF
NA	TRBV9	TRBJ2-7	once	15	TGTGCCAGCAGCGTAGACTTCAGGTTATCCTACGAGCAGTACTTC	CASSVDFRLSYEQYF
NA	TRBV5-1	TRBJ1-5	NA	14	TGCGCCAGCAGCTGGGACGGTAGCAATCAGCCCCAGCATTTT	CASSWDGSNQPQHF
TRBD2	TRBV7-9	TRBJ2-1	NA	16	TGTGCCAGCAGCCCTCCCATAGCGGGAGCTTTAAATGAGCAGTTCTTC	CASSPPIAGALNEQFF
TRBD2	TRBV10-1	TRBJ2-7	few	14	TGCGCCAGCAGTGCCCTAGCGGGACCCTACGAGCAGTACTTC	CASSALAGPYEQYF
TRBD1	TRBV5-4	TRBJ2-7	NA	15	TGTGCCAGCAGCTCGACGACAGGGGGGTTCTACGAGCAGTACTTC	CASSSTTGGFYEQYF
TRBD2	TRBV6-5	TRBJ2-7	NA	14	TGTGCCAGCAGCCTCGGACTAGCGGCCTACGAGCAGTACTTC	CASSLGLAAYEQYF